These 20 T cell receptor beta chains were sequenced from one sample in a study of blood T cell repertoires in COVID-19. Some clones are missing from TCRdb's copy, which holds only in-frame ones; the method was immunoSEQ multiplex PCR. The table has a few hundred thousand clones, 88% seen once. The sample comprised peripheral blood. All receptors derive from a man between 18 and 35 years old with active or convalescent COVID-19.

The chain combines TRBV12-2 with TRBJ1-2; the D segment call TRBD1 is taken from the table without a DNA check. TRBV12-2 corresponds to a pseudogene. The CDR3 totals 19 residues. CDR3 in amino acids: CASRLTTEQGSLAYYGYTF. For the CDR3, the DNA is TGTGCAAGTCGCTTAACTACGGAACAGGGATCATTGGCTTACTATGGCTACACCTTC.

The chain carries TRBV6-1 and TRBJ2-5; TRBD1 matches 7 bases. The CDR3 spans 14 residues. Germline CDR1 and CDR2: MNHNS and SASEGT. With V trimmed by 7 bases and J by 1 base, 6 bases remained unmatched. The DNA of the CDR3 is TGTGCCAGCAATCGACAGGGATTCCAAGAGACCCAGTACTTC. Protein product: CASNRQGFQETQYF.

The gene calls are TRBV6-5 and TRBJ2-5, with 8 nucleotides matching TRBD1. The CDR3 covers 14 residues. Losses at the gene ends were 7 bases for V and 4 bases for J; bases not matched to a gene: 8. In germline, CDR1 is MNHEY, CDR2 SVGAGI. CDR3 protein: CASNFAGGSETQYF. For the CDR3, the DNA is TGTGCCAGCAACTTCGCAGGGGGCTCAGAGACCCAGTACTTC.

V and J are TRBV6-5 and TRBJ2-7; TRBD1 matches at 8 bases. The CDR3 sequence is 15 residues long. Germline-derived CDR1 and CDR2 are MNHEY and SVGAGI. V lost 9 bases, J lost 1 base, and 11 bases stayed unmatched. This CDR3 is CASRSSRDRSYEQYF. CDR3 DNA sequence: TGTGCCAGTAGATCTTCGCGGGACAGGTCCTACGAGCAGTACTTC.

V and J are TRBV6-2 or TRBV6-3 and TRBJ2-5; TRBD1 matches at 7 bases. Germline V gene lookup returns CDR1 MNHEY and CDR2 SVGEGT. The ends lost 2 bases at V and 5 bases at J; junction bases unmatched: 11. This CDR3 comprises 16 residues. For the CDR3, the DNA is TGTGCCAGCAGTTACCCCAGGGGGTCAAGAGGGGAGACCCAGTACTTC. Amino acid sequence: CASSYPRGSRGETQYF.

The rearrangement links TRBV11-2 to TRBJ2-2, with a possible D match to TRBD1 (5 bases). V lost 5 bases and J lost 7, with 11 bases in between. This CDR3 region has 13 residues. Germline CDR1 is SGHAT and CDR2 is FQNNGV. The CDR3 region has the DNA TGTGCCAGCAGCCCCGCAGGGTTCGGGGAGCTGTTTTTT. Translating gives CASSPAGFGELFF.

This clone was detected only once. The chain joins TRBV10-3 to TRBJ2-7; weak D call: TRBD2 (5 bases). CDR1 is ENHRY and CDR2 is SYGVKD in the germline V gene. This CDR3 is built from 18 residues. V gave up 0 bases and J gave up 0 bases, with 18 bases separating them. The CDR3 coding sequence is TGTGCCATCAGTGAGTCAATCTGGCGGGCCCGAAGCTCCTACGAGCAGTACTTC. It codes for CAISESIWRARSSYEQYF.

The chain carries TRBV7-6 and TRBJ2-2, with a weak D call TRBD2 (6 bases). The CDR3 has 18 residues. Germline CDR1 reads SGHVS; CDR2 reads FNYEAQ. Trimming shortened V by 3 bases and J by 1 base, and 18 bases separated the two germline ends. CDR3: CASSFMLGGTENTGELFF. DNA of the CDR3: TGTGCCAGCAGCTTTATGTTAGGAGGGACCGAGAACACCGGGGAGCTGTTTTTT.

This clone was recorded once. This sequence joins TRBV5-1 and TRBJ2-5; 7 positions agree with TRBD2. The V segment lost 0 bases and the J segment 2 bases; nucleotides outside the gene matches: 7. Germline V gene lookup returns CDR1 SGHRS and CDR2 YFSETQ. This CDR3 contains 16 residues. DNA of the CDR3: TGCGCCAGCAGCTTGGCGCAGCGGGGCCTTCAAGAGACCCAGTACTTC. It translates to CASSLAQRGLQETQYF.

This clone came up once. The V gene is TRBV6-5, the J gene TRBJ2-5, with D possibly TRBD1 on 6 matching bases. The V end was cut by 6 bases, the J end by 4 bases, with 18 bases between. The CDR3 has 15 residues. From germline, CDR1 is MNHEY and CDR2 SVGAGI. CDR3 DNA sequence: TGTGCCAGCAGCTCAAGCGGACAGTTCGTAGAGACCCAGTACTTC. The encoded protein is CASSSSGQFVETQYF.

For the CDR3, the DNA is TGTGCCAGCAGCCGTCGGGGCACAGATACGCAGTATTTT. Translation: CASSRRGTDTQYF. The chain is built from TRBV12-3 or TRBV12-4 and TRBJ2-3; D is uncertain. The CDR3 consists of 13 residues. The V end lost 6 bases, the J end lost 1 base, and 8 bases lay between the germline ends.

This clone was seen once. This chain joins TRBV7-6 and TRBJ2-1, with TRBD2 matching over 8 bases. The V gene end was trimmed by 5 bases and the J gene end by 3 bases; junction bases not matched to a gene: 9. The CDR3 covers 16 residues. Germline CDR1 and CDR2: SGHVS and FNYEAQ. The CDR3 loop is CASSGGGSGVYNEQFF. The CDR3, as DNA: TGTGCCAGCAGCGGAGGCGGTAGCGGGGTCTACAATGAGCAGTTCTTC.

This chain links TRBV20-1 with TRBJ2-1; 12 positions match TRBD1. Germline values: CDR1 DFQATT, CDR2 SNEGSKA (reference sequence). V dropped 3 bases and J dropped 4; count of bases not matched to a gene: 4. CDR3 size: 15 residues. The CDR3 sequence: CSASSGQGAYNEQFF. CDR3 bases: TGCAGTGCTAGTTCGGGACAGGGGGCTTACAATGAGCAGTTCTTC.

The chain has TRBV25-1 and TRBJ1-2, with 8 bases lining up with TRBD1. Per the germline V gene, CDR1 is MGHDK and CDR2 is SYGVNS. This CDR3 contains 15 residues. The V segment lost 5 bases and the J segment 1 base; nucleotides outside the gene matches: 6. CDR3: CASSNKQGGNYGYTF. CDR3 sequence (DNA): TGTGCCAGCAGTAACAAACAGGGGGGTAACTATGGCTACACCTTC.

This clone was counted a single time. The chain employs TRBV4-2 and TRBJ1-5; D gene unclear. Trimming removed 0 bases from V and 2 bases from J, with 11 bases in between. CDR1 is LGHNA and CDR2 is YNFKEQ in the germline V gene. CDR3 length: 16 residues. The CDR3 protein is CASSQDPEGGNQPQHF. In DNA form, the CDR3 reads TGTGCCAGCAGCCAAGATCCGGAGGGTGGCAATCAGCCCCAGCATTTT.

The J gene is TRBJ1-1, the V gene TRBV6-5; 10 bases match TRBD1. The junction had 5 bases not matched to a gene; V was cut back by 6 bases and J by 1 base. In germline, CDR1 is MNHEY, CDR2 SVGAGI. This CDR3 is 15 amino acids long. The CDR3 DNA is TGTGCCAGCAGATCCGGACAGGGGGGGAACACTGAAGCTTTCTTT. Protein: CASRSGQGGNTEAFF.

The CDR3 DNA reads TGTGCCAGTAGTCCCGAGGTGGTCACTGAAGCTTTCTTT. Protein product: CASSPEVVTEAFF. The chain combines TRBV19 with TRBJ1-1; no clear D. V lost 5 bases and J lost 4, with 11 bases in between. This CDR3 spans 13 amino acids. Looked up from germline, CDR1 is LNHDA and CDR2 is SQIVND (reference sequence).

The chain combines TRBV12-3 or TRBV12-4 with TRBJ1-5; D is ambiguous. Trimming removed 2 bases from V and 3 bases from J, with 2 bases in between. The CDR3 contains 12 residues. The CDR3 bases are TGTGCCAGCAGTTTACTCAATCAGCCCCAGCATTTT. Its protein product is CASSLLNQPQHF.

This clone has only a few counts. The chain uses TRBV12-3 or TRBV12-4 and TRBJ1-1; 7 nucleotides line up with TRBD1. CDR3 length: 13 residues. With V trimmed by 9 bases and J by 7 bases, 11 bases remained unmatched. As DNA, the CDR3 is TGTGCCAGTACCCTAGACAGGGCAAATGAAGCTTTCTTT. Its protein product is CASTLDRANEAFF.

V gene TRBV6-1 combines with J gene TRBJ2-2, with TRBD1 as a possible D gene (8 bases). The CDR3 has 17 amino acids. Germline values: CDR1 MNHNS, CDR2 SASEGT. V was pared by 3 bases and J by 3 bases, with 17 bases between. The CDR3: CASSDTTGGDYTGELFF. CDR3 DNA: TGTGCCAGCAGTGATACAACAGGGGGGGATTACACCGGGGAGCTGTTTTTT.